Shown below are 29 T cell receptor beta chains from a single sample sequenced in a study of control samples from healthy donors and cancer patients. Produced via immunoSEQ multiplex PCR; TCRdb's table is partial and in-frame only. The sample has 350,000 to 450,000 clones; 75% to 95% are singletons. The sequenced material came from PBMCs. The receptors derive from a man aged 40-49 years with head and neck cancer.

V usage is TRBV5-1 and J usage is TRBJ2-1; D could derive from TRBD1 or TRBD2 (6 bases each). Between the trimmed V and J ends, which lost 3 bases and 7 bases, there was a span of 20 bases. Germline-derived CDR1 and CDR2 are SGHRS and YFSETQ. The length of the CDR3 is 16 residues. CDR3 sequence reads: CASSWTGAGEWNEQFF. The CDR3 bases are TGCGCCAGCAGCTGGACGGGGGCTGGTGAATGGAATGAGCAGTTCTTC. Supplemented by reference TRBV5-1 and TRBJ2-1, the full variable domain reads KAGVTQTPRYLIKTRGQQVTLSCSPISGHRSVSWYQQTPGQGLQFLFEYFSETQRNKGNFPGRFSGRQFSNSRSEMNVSTLELGDSALYLCASSWTGAGEWNEQFFGPGTRLTVL.

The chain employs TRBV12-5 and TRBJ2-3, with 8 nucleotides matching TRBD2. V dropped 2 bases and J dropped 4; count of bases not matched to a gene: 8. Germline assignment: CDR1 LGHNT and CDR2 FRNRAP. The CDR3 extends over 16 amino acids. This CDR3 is CASGLTTSGGPDTQYF. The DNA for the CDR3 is TGTGCTAGTGGTTTGACAACTAGCGGAGGACCAGATACGCAGTATTTT. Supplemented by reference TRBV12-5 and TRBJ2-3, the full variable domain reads DARVTQTPRHKVTEMGQEVTMRCQPILGHNTVFWYRQTMMQGLELLAYFRNRAPLDDSGMPKDRFSAEMPDATLATLKIQPSEPRDSAVYFCASGLTTSGGPDTQYFGPGTRLTVL.

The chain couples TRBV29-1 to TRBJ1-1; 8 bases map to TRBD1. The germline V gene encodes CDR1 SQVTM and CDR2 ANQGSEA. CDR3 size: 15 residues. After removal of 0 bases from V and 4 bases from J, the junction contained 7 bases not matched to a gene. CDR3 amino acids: CSVEDFGRGPTEAFF. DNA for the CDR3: TGCAGCGTTGAAGATTTCGGCAGGGGGCCCACTGAAGCTTTCTTT.

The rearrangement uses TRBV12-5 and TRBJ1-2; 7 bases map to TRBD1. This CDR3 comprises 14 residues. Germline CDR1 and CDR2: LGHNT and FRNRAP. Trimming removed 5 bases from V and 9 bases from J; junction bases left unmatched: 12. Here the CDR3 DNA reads TGTGCTAGTGGTCAGGGGGGTGGGGGAGATAGCTACACCTTC. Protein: CASGQGGGGDSYTF.

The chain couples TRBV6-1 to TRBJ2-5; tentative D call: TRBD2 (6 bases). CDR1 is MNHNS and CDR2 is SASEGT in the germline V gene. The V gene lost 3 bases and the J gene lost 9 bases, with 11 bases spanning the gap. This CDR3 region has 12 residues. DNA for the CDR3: TGTGCCAGCAGTGACCTGACGGGGGCCCAGTACTTC. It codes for CASSDLTGAQYF.

The CDR3 DNA follows: TGCGCCAGCAGCTCGGCAGGGCAAGCTAATGAAAAACTGTTTTTT. Its translation: CASSSAGQANEKLFF. The J gene is TRBJ1-4, the V gene TRBV5-1; weak D call: TRBD1 (5 bases). The germline V gene encodes CDR1 SGHRS and CDR2 YFSETQ. The V and J ends lost 3 bases and 3 bases respectively, with 12 bases between them. The CDR3 extends over 15 amino acids. Complete variable domain (other parts from reference TRBV5-1 and TRBJ1-4): KAGVTQTPRYLIKTRGQQVTLSCSPISGHRSVSWYQQTPGQGLQFLFEYFSETQRNKGNFPGRFSGRQFSNSRSEMNVSTLELGDSALYLCASSSAGQANEKLFFGSGTQLSVL.

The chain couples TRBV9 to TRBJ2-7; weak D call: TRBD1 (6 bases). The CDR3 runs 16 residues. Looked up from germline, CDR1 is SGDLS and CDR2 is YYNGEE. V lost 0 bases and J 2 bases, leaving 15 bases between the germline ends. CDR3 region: CASSVGASRGPYEQYF. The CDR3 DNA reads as TGTGCCAGCAGCGTAGGGGCTAGCAGGGGACCCTACGAGCAGTACTTC.

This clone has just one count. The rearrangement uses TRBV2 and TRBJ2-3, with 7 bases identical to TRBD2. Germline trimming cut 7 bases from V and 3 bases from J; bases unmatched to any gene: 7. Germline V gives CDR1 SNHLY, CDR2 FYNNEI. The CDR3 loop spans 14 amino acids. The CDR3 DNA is TGTGCCAGCAAAGGACTAGAGAGTACAGATACGCAGTATTTT. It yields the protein CASKGLESTDTQYF.

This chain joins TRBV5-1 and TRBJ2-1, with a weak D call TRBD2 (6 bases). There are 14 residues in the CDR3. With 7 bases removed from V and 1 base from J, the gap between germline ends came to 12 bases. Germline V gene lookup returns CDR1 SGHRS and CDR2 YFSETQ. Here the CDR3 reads CASWGDVSYNEQFF. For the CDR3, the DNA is TGCGCCAGCTGGGGGGATGTATCCTACAATGAGCAGTTCTTC.

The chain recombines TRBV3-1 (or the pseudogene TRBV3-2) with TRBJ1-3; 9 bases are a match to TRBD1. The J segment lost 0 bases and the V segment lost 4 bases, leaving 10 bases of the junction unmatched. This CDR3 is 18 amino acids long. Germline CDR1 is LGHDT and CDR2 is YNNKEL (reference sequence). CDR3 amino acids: CASSPSTGGLGSGNTIYF. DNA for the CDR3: TGTGCCAGCAGCCCTTCGACAGGGGGACTCGGCTCTGGAAACACCATATATTTT.

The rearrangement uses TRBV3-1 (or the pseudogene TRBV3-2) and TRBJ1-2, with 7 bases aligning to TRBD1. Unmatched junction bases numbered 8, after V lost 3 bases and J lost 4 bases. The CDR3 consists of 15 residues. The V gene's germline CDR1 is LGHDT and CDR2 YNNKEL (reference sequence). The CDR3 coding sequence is TGTGCCAGCAGCCAGAACCGACAGGGACCCTATGGCTACACCTTC. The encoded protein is CASSQNRQGPYGYTF.

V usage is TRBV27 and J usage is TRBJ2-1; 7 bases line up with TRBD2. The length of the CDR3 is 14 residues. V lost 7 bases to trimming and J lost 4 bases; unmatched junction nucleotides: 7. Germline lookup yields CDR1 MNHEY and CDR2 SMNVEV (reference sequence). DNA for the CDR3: TGTGCCAGCACGAGCGGGGATTTTTACAATGAGCAGTTCTTC. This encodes CASTSGDFYNEQFF.

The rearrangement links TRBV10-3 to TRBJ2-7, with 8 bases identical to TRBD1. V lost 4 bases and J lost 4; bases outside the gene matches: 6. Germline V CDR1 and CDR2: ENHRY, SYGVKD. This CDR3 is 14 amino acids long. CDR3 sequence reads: CAISASQGAYEQYF. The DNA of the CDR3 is TGTGCCATCAGTGCATCCCAGGGGGCATACGAGCAGTACTTC.

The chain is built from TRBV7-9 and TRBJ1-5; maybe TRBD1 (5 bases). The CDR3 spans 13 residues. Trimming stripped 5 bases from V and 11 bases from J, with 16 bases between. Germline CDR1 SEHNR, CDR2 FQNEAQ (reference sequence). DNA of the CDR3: TGTGCCAGCAGCCCAACTGCTTGGGGGGCCCAGCATTTT. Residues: CASSPTAWGAQHF.

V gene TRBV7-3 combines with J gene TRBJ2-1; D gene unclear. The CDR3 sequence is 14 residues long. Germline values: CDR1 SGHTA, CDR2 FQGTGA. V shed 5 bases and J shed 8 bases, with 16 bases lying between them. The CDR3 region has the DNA TGTGCCAGCAGCCTTTACGACCCCACCCATGAGCAGTTCTTC. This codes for CASSLYDPTHEQFF.

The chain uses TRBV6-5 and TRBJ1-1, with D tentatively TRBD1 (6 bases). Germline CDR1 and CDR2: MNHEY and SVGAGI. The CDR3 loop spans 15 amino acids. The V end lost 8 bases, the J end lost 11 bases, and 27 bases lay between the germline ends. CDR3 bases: TGTGCCAGCGGAAACAGGGAGAGTGTAAGCCCTAGGGCTTTCTTT. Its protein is CASGNRESVSPRAFF.

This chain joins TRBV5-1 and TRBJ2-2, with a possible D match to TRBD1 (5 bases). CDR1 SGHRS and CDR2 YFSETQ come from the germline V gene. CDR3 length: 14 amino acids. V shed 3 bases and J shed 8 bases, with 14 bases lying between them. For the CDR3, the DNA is TGCGCCAGCAGCTGGGGCAGGGAAAAGGGGGAGCTGTTTTTT. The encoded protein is CASSWGREKGELFF.

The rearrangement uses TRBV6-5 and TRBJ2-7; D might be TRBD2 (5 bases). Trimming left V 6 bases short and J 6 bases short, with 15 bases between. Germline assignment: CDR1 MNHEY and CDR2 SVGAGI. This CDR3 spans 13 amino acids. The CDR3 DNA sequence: TGTGCCAGCAGGTATCCGGGGTTCCCCGAGCAGTACTTC. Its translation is CASRYPGFPEQYF.

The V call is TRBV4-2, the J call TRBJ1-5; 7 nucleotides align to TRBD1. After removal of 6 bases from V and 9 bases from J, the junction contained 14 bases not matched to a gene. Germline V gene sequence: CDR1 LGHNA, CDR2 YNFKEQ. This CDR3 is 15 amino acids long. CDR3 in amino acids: CASSLGGGGGAPQHF. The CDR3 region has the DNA TGTGCCAGCAGTCTAGGGGGAGGGGGCGGGGCGCCCCAGCATTTT.

CDR3 sequence reads: CASSPQDSRADVGYTF. CDR3 nucleotide sequence: TGTGCCAGCTCACCCCAGGACAGCCGAGCCGACGTCGGCTACACCTTC. The J gene is TRBJ1-2, the V gene TRBV18, with a possible D match to TRBD1 (6 bases). The length of the CDR3 is 16 residues. The V end was cut by 3 bases, the J end by 8 bases, with 22 bases between. CDR1 and CDR2 from the germline V gene are KGHSH and LQKENI.

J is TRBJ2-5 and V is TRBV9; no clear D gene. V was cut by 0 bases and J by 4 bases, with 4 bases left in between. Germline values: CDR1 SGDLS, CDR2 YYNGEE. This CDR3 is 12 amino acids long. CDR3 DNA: TGTGCCAGCAGCGTAGAAGTAGAGACCCAGTACTTC. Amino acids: CASSVEVETQYF.

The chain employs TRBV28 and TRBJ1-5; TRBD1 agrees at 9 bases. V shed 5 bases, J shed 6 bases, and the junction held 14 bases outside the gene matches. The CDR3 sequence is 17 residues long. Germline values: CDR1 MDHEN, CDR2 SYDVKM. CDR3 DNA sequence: TGTGCCAGCAGTGTACGACAGGGGGTGTCGCGTAGTCAGCCCCAGCATTTT. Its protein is CASSVRQGVSRSQPQHF.

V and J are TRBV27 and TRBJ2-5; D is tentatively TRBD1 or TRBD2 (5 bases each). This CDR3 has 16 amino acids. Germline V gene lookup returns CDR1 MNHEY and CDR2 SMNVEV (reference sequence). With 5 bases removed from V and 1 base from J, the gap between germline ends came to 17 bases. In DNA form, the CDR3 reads TGTGCCAGCAGTCGCCGACGGGACGGAATCCAAGAGACCCAGTACTTC. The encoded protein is CASSRRRDGIQETQYF.

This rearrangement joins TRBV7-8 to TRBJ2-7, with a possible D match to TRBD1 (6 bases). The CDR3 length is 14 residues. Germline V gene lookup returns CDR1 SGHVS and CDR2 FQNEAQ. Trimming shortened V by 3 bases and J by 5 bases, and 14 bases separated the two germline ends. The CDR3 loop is CASSFADRIDEQYF. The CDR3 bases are TGTGCCAGCAGCTTCGCAGACAGGATCGACGAGCAGTACTTC.

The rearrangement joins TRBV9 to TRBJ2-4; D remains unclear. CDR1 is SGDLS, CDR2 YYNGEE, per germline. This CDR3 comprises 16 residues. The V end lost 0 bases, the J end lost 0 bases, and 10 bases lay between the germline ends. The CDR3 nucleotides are TGTGCCAGCAGCGTAGATACGAGGCTAGCCAAAAACATTCAGTACTTC. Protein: CASSVDTRLAKNIQYF.

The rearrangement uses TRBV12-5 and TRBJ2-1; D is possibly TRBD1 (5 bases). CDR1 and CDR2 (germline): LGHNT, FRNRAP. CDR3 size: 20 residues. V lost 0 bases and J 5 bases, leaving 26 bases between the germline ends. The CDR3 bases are TGTGCTAGTGGTTTGGTACTCTTCGGGCAGGGCCGTCGACAGCACAATGAGCAGTTCTTC. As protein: CASGLVLFGQGRRQHNEQFF.

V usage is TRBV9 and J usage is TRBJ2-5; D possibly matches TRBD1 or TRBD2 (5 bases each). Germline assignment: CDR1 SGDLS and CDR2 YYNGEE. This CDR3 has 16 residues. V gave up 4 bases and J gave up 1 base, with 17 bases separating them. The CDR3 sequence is CASSPWYGGTQETQYF. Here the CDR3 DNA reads TGTGCCAGCAGCCCGTGGTATGGTGGGACCCAAGAGACCCAGTACTTC.

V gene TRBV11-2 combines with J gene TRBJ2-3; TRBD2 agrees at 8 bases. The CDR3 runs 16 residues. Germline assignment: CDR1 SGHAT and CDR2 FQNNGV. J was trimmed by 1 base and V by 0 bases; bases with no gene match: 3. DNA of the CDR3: TGTGCCAGCAGCTTAGATCGCGGGGGGCGCACAGATACGCAGTATTTT. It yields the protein CASSLDRGGRTDTQYF.

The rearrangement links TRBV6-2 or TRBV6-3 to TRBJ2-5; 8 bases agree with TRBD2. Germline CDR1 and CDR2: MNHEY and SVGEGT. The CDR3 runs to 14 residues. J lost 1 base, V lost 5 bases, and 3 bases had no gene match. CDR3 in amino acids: CASSTGTSQETQYF. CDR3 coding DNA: TGTGCCAGCAGTACCGGGACTAGCCAAGAGACCCAGTACTTC.